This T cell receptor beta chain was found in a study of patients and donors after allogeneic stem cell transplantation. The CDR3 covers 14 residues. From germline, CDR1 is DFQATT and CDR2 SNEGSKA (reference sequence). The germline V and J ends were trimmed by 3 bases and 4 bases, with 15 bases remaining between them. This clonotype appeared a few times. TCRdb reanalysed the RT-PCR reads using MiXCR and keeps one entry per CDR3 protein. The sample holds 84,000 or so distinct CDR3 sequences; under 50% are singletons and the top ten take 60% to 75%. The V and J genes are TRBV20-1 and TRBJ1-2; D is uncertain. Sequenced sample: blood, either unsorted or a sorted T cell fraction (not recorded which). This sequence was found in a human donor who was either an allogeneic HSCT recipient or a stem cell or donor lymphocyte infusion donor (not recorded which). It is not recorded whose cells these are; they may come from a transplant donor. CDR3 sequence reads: CSARQATLPYGYTF. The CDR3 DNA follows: TGCAGTGCTAGGCAGGCGACTCTCCCCTATGGCTACACCTTC.